The present entry profiles one T cell receptor (beta chain) with its context. The protocol was immunoSEQ multiplex PCR, while the TCRdb copy is restricted to in-frame clones and leaves out a portion. The sample has roughly 140,000 clones; approximately 90% are singletons. The sample belongs to a study of T cell responses to AZD1222 COVID-19 vaccine. The V and J ends lost 4 bases and 8 bases, in that order; junction bases with no gene match: 8. The CDR3 sequence is 14 residues long. Looked up from germline, CDR1 is LNHDA and CDR2 is SQIVND (reference sequence). V usage is TRBV19 and J usage is TRBJ2-1; 7 bases are shared with TRBD2. This receptor was taken from an adult in good health. This specimen was peripheral blood, taken on day 0 of AZD1222 vaccination. CDR3 coding DNA: TGTGCCAGTAGTAGGGGGGGAGGGTTGTATGAGCAGTTCTTC. Translated, it gives CASSRGGGLYEQFF.